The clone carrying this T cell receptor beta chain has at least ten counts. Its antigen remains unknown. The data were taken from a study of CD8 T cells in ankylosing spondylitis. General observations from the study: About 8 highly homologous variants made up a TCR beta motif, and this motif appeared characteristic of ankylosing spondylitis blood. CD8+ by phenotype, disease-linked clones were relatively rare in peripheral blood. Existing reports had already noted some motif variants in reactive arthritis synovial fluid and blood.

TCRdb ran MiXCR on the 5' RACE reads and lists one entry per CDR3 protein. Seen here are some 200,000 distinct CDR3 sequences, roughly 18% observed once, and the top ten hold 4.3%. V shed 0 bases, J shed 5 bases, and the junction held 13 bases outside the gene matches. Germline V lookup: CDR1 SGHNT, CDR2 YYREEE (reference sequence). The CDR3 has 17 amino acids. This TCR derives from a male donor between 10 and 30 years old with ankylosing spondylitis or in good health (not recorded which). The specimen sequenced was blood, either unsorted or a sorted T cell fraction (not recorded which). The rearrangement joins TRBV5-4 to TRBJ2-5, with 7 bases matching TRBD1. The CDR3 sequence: CASSLGQGQTQRETQYF. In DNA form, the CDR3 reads TGTGCCAGCAGCTTGGGCCAGGGACAGACGCAGAGGGAGACCCAGTACTTC.